The rows below give T cell receptor beta chains drawn from one sample of a study of shared clonotypes between healthy human individuals. TCRdb's copy holds only in-frame clones and misses some; the assay was immunoSEQ multiplex PCR. The sample holds 2,500,000 or so clones; 93% are singletons and the top ten take about 0.39%. Sequencing was carried out using naive CD4+ T cells from PBMCs. The source is a man between 18 and 29 years old in good health. Some clones in this sample may be carry-over from other donors' samples. The CDR3 runs from the conserved cysteine through the conserved F or W. Fields, in order: V gene, J gene, CDR3 protein.

>TRBV11-3|TRBJ1-4
CASSLDRLQLMKKLFF
>TRBV7-3|TRBJ1-1
CASSRDRVGTNTEAFF
>TRBV11-3|TRBJ2-1
CASSSRQGNEQFF
>TRBV2|TRBJ2-2
CASSESGTGTGGELFF
>TRBV30|TRBJ2-1
CAWSVRGGQAGQFF
>TRBV5-1|TRBJ2-4
CASSAHTGEREYF
>TRBV6-6|TRBJ2-1
CASSFGQGGYNEQFF
>TRBV19|TRBJ1-1
CASSILGQGNTEAFF
>TRBV14|TRBJ1-2
CASSLNRGINYGYTF
>TRBV6-4|TRBJ2-3
CASSQRGADTQYF
>TRBV11-2|TRBJ2-1
CASSELVAGGSYNEQFF
>TRBV5-1|TRBJ1-1
CASSLEISATNTEAFF
>TRBV6-5|TRBJ1-5
CASTEAINQPQHF
>TRBV6-1|TRBJ2-1
CASSNTGGSYNEQFF
>TRBV29-1|TRBJ2-7
CSARAGGRYEQYF
>TRBV18|TRBJ2-1
CASSPPGNRYNEQFF
>TRBV5-8|TRBJ1-5
CASSLEFSQPQHF